The rows below give T cell receptor delta chains drawn from one sample of a study of gamma-delta chains in newborns, infants, children. TCRdb redid the clone calls on the reads with CATT. The profile shows 10,000 to 13,000 delta-chain clones, more than 7.5% of them singletons. The sequencing sample was made of blood. These receptors all stem from a child who was a newborn, infant or young child, either healthy, febrile or measles-vaccinated (not recorded which). The CDR3 runs from the conserved cysteine through the conserved F or W. The D gene is left open where the match is weak. A clone size is listed for some rows: how often the clone was seen (once, few, many), or a class if it is expanded.

TRDJ1 medium-sized TRDD3 TRDV2 CACDTLPSGGSYYTDKLIF TGTGCCTGTGACACCCTTCCTTCTGGGGGATCCTACTACACCGATAAACTCATCTTT
TRDJ1 few TRDD3 TRDV2 CACDTLSVGGGYADKLIF TGTGCCTGTGACACTTTAAGCGTAGGTGGGGGATACGCCGATAAACTCATCTTT
TRDJ3 NA TRDD3 TRDV2 CACDTITGVIDSWDTRQMFF TGTGCCTGTGACACCATTACTGGGGTAATCGATTCCTGGGACACCCGACAGATGTTTTTC
TRDJ1 few NA TRDV1 CALGEATYFLPRRTTDKLIF TGTGCTCTTGGGGAAGCCACCTACTTCCTTCCCCGTCGGACCACCGATAAACTCATCTTT
TRDJ1 NA TRDD3 TRDV1 CALGESGGPAPYHALLGDIRYNKLIF TGTGCTCTTGGGGAATCAGGGGGGCCTGCCCCCTATCATGCCCTACTGGGGGATATTCGGTACAATAAACTCATCTTT
TRDJ1 medium-sized TRDD3 TRDV2 CACDPVTGDKYTDKLIF TGTGCCTGTGACCCCGTTACGGGGGATAAATACACCGATAAACTCATCTTT
TRDJ1 NA TRDD3 TRDV1 CALGVRAGPSLFTGGTDKLIF TGTGCTCTTGGGGTCCGCGCCGGGCCTTCCCTTTTTACTGGGGGCACCGATAAACTCATCTTT
TRDJ2 NA TRDD3 TRDV2 CACDSLLGDTALTAQLFF TGTGCCTGTGACTCTCTACTGGGGGATACGGCTTTGACAGCACAACTCTTCTTT
TRDJ1 few TRDD3 TRDV2 CACDTLNTGGYLDKLIF TGTGCCTGTGACACCTTAAATACTGGGGGATACTTGGATAAACTCATCTTT
TRDJ1 few TRDD3 TRDV2 CACDPLLGDTPTDKPIF TGTGCCTGTGACCCCTTACTGGGGGATACGCCCACCGATAAACCCATCTTT
TRDJ1 NA NA TRDV1 CALGEGLPSFYWGLNTDKLIF TGTGCTCTCGGGGAAGGACTCCCTTCCTTCTACTGGGGGCTGAACACCGATAAACTCATCTTT
TRDJ1 NA TRDD3 TRDV1 CALGIPFRQRVGGYAILYTDKLIF TGTGCTCTTGGGATCCCCTTCAGACAGAGAGTTGGGGGATACGCGATACTATACACCGATAAACTCATCTTT
TRDJ3 medium-sized TRDD3 TRDV2 CACDTGGYSSWDTRQMFF TGTGCCTGTGACACTGGGGGATATAGCTCCTGGGACACCCGACAGATGTTTTTC
TRDJ3 few TRDD3 TRDV2 CACDLLGVRSSWDTRQMFF TGTGCCTGTGACCTACTGGGGGTTCGAAGCTCCTGGGACACCCGACAGATGTTTTTC
TRDJ3 NA NA TRDV2 CACDLAGSWDTRQMFF TGTGCCTGTGACCTTGCTGGCTCCTGGGACACCCGACAGATGTTTTTC
TRDJ1 few NA TRDV1 CALGDPVPHLTYTDKLIF TGTGCTCTTGGGGACCCAGTTCCTCACCTTACCTACACCGATAAACTCATCTTT
TRDJ1 few NA TRDV1 CALGDFGPSLTGLRGNYTDKLIF TGTGCTCTTGGGGACTTCGGCCCCAGCCTAACCGGGCTGCGGGGGAATTACACCGATAAACTCATCTTT
TRDJ1 NA TRDD3 TRDV2 CACDTLLGDTQYTDKLIF TGTGCCTGTGACACCCTACTGGGGGATACGCAGTACACCGATAAACTCATCTTT
TRDJ1 few TRDD3 TRDV2 CACDTVALRTGGYAHTTDKLIF TGTGCCTGTGACACCGTCGCCCTACGTACTGGGGGATACGCCCACACGACCGATAAACTCATCTTT
TRDJ1 NA NA TRDV1 CALGELGDTDKLIF TGTGCTCTTGGGGAACTGGGGGACACCGATAAACTCATCTTT
TRDJ1 few NA TRDV2 CACDEIRWGSLYTDKLIF TGTGCCTGTGACGAGATCAGGTGGGGGTCCCTGTACACCGATAAACTCATCTTT
TRDJ1 few TRDD3 TRDV1 CALGAPALLGAVQRTDKLIF TGTGCTCTTGGGGCTCCGGCACTACTGGGGGCCGTTCAGCGCACCGATAAACTCATCTTT
TRDJ1 few NA TRDV2 CACDAWGSYTDKLIF TGTGCCTGTGACGCTTGGGGATCCTACACCGATAAACTCATCTTT
TRDJ1 NA TRDD3 TRDV2 CACDTWGIRADKLIF TGTGCCTGTGACACCTGGGGGATACGCGCCGATAAACTCATCTTT
TRDJ3 NA NA TRDV2 CACDTGGHHSWDTRQMFF TGTGCCTGTGACACGGGGGGGCACCACTCCTGGGACACCCGACAGATGTTTTTC
TRDJ1 few NA TRDV2 CACDSMDGYSLFSPKDKLIF TGTGCCTGTGACTCGATGGATGGCTATTCGCTCTTCTCGCCGAAAGATAAACTCATCTTT
TRDJ3 NA NA TRDV2 CACDTATGAWDTRQMFF TGTGCCTGTGACACCGCAACTGGAGCCTGGGACACCCGACAGATGTTTTTC
TRDJ3 few TRDD3 TRDV2 CACDWGTEPTRQMFF TGTGCCTGTGACTGGGGGACCGAACCGACCCGACAGATGTTTTTC
TRDJ2 NA TRDD3 TRDV2 CACDILGDATAQLFF TGTGCCTGTGACATTCTGGGGGATGCGACAGCACAACTCTTCTTT
TRDJ1 few TRDD3 TRDV2 CACDPVLGDTRYTDKLTF TGTGCCTGTGACCCCGTACTGGGGGATACGCGATACACCGATAAACTCACCTTT
TRDJ1 few TRDD3 TRDV2 CACDTLGGNTDKLIF TGTGCCTGTGACACCCTGGGGGGCAACACCGATAAACTCATCTTT
TRDJ1 NA TRDD2 TRAV29/DV5 CAASPSYPVLPNTDKLIF TGTGCAGCAAGCCCTTCCTACCCAGTACTGCCTAACACCGATAAACTCATCTTT
TRDJ1 NA TRDD3 TRDV2 CACDVLGVYTDKLIF TGTGCCTGTGACGTACTGGGGGTGTACACCGATAAACTCATCTTT
TRDJ3 NA NA TRDV2 CACDGADGGPSSWDTRQMFF TGTGCCTGTGACGGGGCGGATGGGGGGCCGAGCTCCTGGGACACCCGACAGATGTTTTTC
TRDJ3 few TRDD3 TRDV2 CACDTVLGTSSWDTRQMFF TGTGCCTGTGACACCGTACTGGGGACGAGCTCCTGGGACACCCGACAGATGTTTTTC
TRDJ2 few TRDD3 TRDV2 CACEPLLGDTAQLFF TGTGCCTGTGAACCGTTGCTGGGGGATACAGCACAACTCTTCTTT
TRDJ1 few NA TRDV2 CACDTVGPSSYTDKLIF TGTGCCTGTGACACCGTTGGTCCCAGTTCTTACACCGATAAACTCATCTTT
TRDJ1 few TRDD3 TRDV2 CACDPVLGDTAYTDKLIF TGTGCCTGTGACCCAGTACTGGGGGATACTGCGTACACCGATAAACTCATCTTT
TRDJ1 medium-sized TRDD3 TRDV2 CACDTLTGGYPSTDKLIF TGTGCCTGTGATACCCTTACTGGGGGATACCCGTCAACCGATAAACTCATCTTT
TRDJ1 NA NA TRDV1 CALGELADKLIF TGTGCTCTTGGGGAACTAGCCGATAAACTCATCTTT
TRDJ1 NA NA TRDV1 CALGELRPRHCPSDKLIF TGTGCTCTTGGGGAACTCAGACCCCGGCACTGTCCCTCCGATAAACTCATCTTT
TRDJ1 medium-sized NA TRDV2 CACDTIPPTLGVNTDKLIF TGTGCCTGTGACACGATTCCTCCTACGCTGGGGGTTAACACCGATAAACTCATCTTT
TRDJ2 few TRDD3 TRDV2 CACDTLLGDLTAQLFF TGTGCCTGTGACACCCTACTGGGGGATTTGACAGCACAACTCTTCTTT
TRDJ1 few NA TRDV1 CALGERARPGRGVSYTDKLIF TGTGCTCTTGGGGAACGGGCTCGCCCCGGCCGGGGGGTTTCGTACACCGATAAACTCATCTTT
TRDJ1 few TRDD3 TRDV2 CACDTVLGVSNTDKLIF TGTGCCTGTGACACCGTACTGGGGGTCTCTAACACCGATAAACTCATCTTT
TRDJ3 few TRDD3 TRDV2 CACDTLGDTAWDTRQMFF TGTGCCTGTGACACCTTGGGGGATACCGCCTGGGACACCCGACAGATGTTTTTC
TRDJ3 large TRDD3 TRDV2 CACDWGSSWDTRQMFF TGTGCCTGTGACTGGGGGAGCTCCTGGGACACCCGACAGATGTTTTTC
TRDJ1 few NA TRDV2 CACGGAFLPYWGSPEYTDKLIF TGTGCCTGTGGGGGGGCCTTCCTACCGTACTGGGGGAGTCCTGAGTACACCGATAAGCTCATCTTT
TRDJ3 few NA TRDV2 CACDTAGSKSSWDTRQMFF TGTGCCTGTGACACCGCCGGGTCTAAAAGCTCCTGGGACACCCGACAGATGTTTTTC
TRDJ3 NA TRDD3 TRDV2 CACDTLLGASSWDTRQMFF TGTGCCTGTGACACTTTACTGGGGGCCAGCTCCTGGGACACCCGACAGATGTTTTTC
TRDJ3 few TRDD3 TRDV2 CACDPTGGYASWDTRQMFF TGTGCCTGTGATCCTACTGGGGGATACGCCTCCTGGGACACCCGACAGATGTTTTTC
TRDJ1 NA NA TRDV2 CACDTLGYTDKLIF TGTGCCTGTGACACCCTGGGATACACCGATAAACTCATCTTT